A single sample is the source of the 26 T cell receptor beta chains below, sequenced in a study of CD8+ T cells in alopecia areata. Treatment in this sample: oral pan-JAK inhibitor, 5-10 mg twice daily. Extracted RNA was reverse transcribed into cDNA, the sequencing template. Profiled with immunoSEQ multiplex PCR; TCRdb holds only in-frame clones, not every one. The table shows around 210,000 clones, with 50% to 75% occurring only once. The sequenced sample was CD4+ T cells sorted from blood, obtained at week 4, from a patient treated with tofacitinib. The origin of the receptors is a human donor with alopecia areata.

CDR3 residues: CASSDGYQETQYF. The CDR3 coding sequence is TGCGCCAGCAGCGACGGATACCAAGAGACCCAGTACTTC. The rearrangement links TRBV5-1 to TRBJ2-5; unclear D gene. The V gene lost 4 bases and the J gene lost 0 bases, with 7 bases spanning the gap. Germline loops: CDR1 SGHRS, CDR2 YFSETQ. The CDR3 totals 13 residues.

V gene TRBV4-1 combines with J gene TRBJ1-4; possible D gene TRBD1, 5 bases. Trimming cost V 0 bases and J 2 bases, with 13 bases left between them. This CDR3 comprises 17 residues. Germline V CDR1 and CDR2: MGHRA, YSYEKL. CDR3 in amino acids: CASSQDPPGSTNEKLFF. Written as DNA, the CDR3 is TGCGCCAGCAGCCAAGACCCTCCAGGGTCTACTAATGAAAAACTGTTTTTT.

A word on this clone: Other nucleotide sequences in the sample specify the same CDR3. This chain uses TRBV30 with TRBJ1-1, with D possibly being TRBD1 (5 bases). This CDR3 is built from 14 residues. CDR1 and CDR2 (germline): GTSNPN, SVGIG (reference sequence). Trimming removed 0 bases at V and 2 bases at J, with 10 bases between. CDR3 sequence reads: CAWSVRGLNTEAFF. The CDR3 nucleotides read TGTGCCTGGAGTGTGCGGGGACTAAACACTGAAGCTTTCTTT. Based on the CDR3 plus reference TRBV30 and TRBJ1-1, the full variable domain is SQTIHQWPATLVQPVGSPLSLECTVEGTSNPNLYWYRQAAGRGLQLLFYSVGIGQISSEVPQNLSASRPQDRQFILSSKKLLLSDSGFYLCAWSVRGLNTEAFFGQGTRLTVV.

For this clone: The same CDR3 is also encoded by other DNA sequences in this sample. V usage is TRBV30 and J usage is TRBJ2-5; D unresolved. The CDR3 runs to 11 residues. Trimming cost V 0 bases and J 5 bases, with 4 bases left between them. Germline assignment: CDR1 GTSNPN and CDR2 SVGIG (reference sequence). In DNA form, the CDR3 reads TGTGCCTGGAGTGTACGGGAGACCCAGTACTTC. Its translation: CAWSVRETQYF.

V is TRBV7-2 and J is TRBJ2-5, with D uncertain. This CDR3 has 13 amino acids. Trimming took 6 bases from V and 6 from J, leaving 14 bases between them. Germline V gives CDR1 SGHTA, CDR2 FQGNSA. The CDR3 nucleotides read TGTGCCAGCAGTCTTTGGGCTGGGCAGACCCAGTACTTC. Its translation is CASSLWAGQTQYF.

V and J are TRBV5-6 and TRBJ1-4; D is undetermined. Germline assignment: CDR1 SGHDT and CDR2 YYEEEE. This CDR3 region has 15 residues. Trimming took off 2 bases at V and 4 bases at J, with 12 bases between the two ends. CDR3 sequence: CASSFKDGYNEKLFF. The CDR3 nucleotides read TGTGCCAGCAGCTTTAAGGACGGATATAATGAAAAACTGTTTTTT. The full variable domain, completed using reference TRBV5-6 and TRBJ1-4, is DAGVTQSPTHLIKTRGQQVTLRCSPKSGHDTVSWYQQALGQGPQFIFQYYEEEERQRGNFPDRFSGHQFPNYSSELNVNALLLGDSALYLCASSFKDGYNEKLFFGSGTQLSVL.

The CDR3 DNA reads TGTGCCAGCAGCAGGCGGGGGGGGCGCGAGCAGTACTTC. Its translation: CASSRRGGREQYF. The chain couples TRBV5-6 to TRBJ2-7; 9 bases match TRBD2. In germline, CDR1 is SGHDT, CDR2 YYEEEE. J was trimmed by 6 bases and V by 4 bases; bases with no gene match: 5. This CDR3 is 13 amino acids long. The variable domain in full, completed from reference TRBV5-6 and TRBJ2-7, reads DAGVTQSPTHLIKTRGQQVTLRCSPKSGHDTVSWYQQALGQGPQFIFQYYEEEERQRGNFPDRFSGHQFPNYSSELNVNALLLGDSALYLCASSRRGGREQYFGPGTRLTVT.

The V call is TRBV28, the J call TRBJ1-1, with a tentative D call TRBD1 (6 bases). Germline values: CDR1 MDHEN, CDR2 SYDVKM. This CDR3 has 14 residues. Trimming cost V 2 bases and J 5 bases, with 12 bases left between them. The CDR3 DNA follows: TGTGCCAGCAGTTTAGGCGAAGGGGGGACTGAAGCTTTCTTT. This sequence encodes CASSLGEGGTEAFF.

This clone has a handful of counts. This rearrangement joins TRBV7-9 to TRBJ1-1; D gene uncertain. This CDR3 has 14 amino acids. Trimming stripped 1 base from V and 1 base from J, with 7 bases between. CDR1 and CDR2 (germline): SEHNR, FQNEAQ (reference sequence). The CDR3 is CASSLGAQNTEAFF. The CDR3 nucleotides are TGTGCCAGCAGCTTAGGAGCCCAGAACACTGAAGCTTTCTTT.

The chain has TRBV6-5 and TRBJ1-6; 10 bases map to TRBD1. J lost 8 bases, V lost 8 bases, and 0 bases had no gene match. CDR1 is MNHEY and CDR2 is SVGAGI in the germline V gene. The CDR3 runs to 12 residues. DNA of the CDR3: TGTGCCAGCGGACAGGGGGATTCACCCCTCCACTTT. Translated, it gives CASGQGDSPLHF.

J is TRBJ2-3 and V is TRBV7-2; 7 bases match TRBD2. CDR1 is SGHTA and CDR2 is FQGNSA in the germline V gene. This CDR3 contains 15 residues. The ends lost 5 bases at V and 0 bases at J; junction bases unmatched: 5. The CDR3 spells CASSAKAGSTDTQYF. The CDR3, as DNA: TGTGCCAGCAGCGCTAAAGCGGGGAGCACAGATACGCAGTATTTT. Looking up the rest from reference TRBV7-2 and TRBJ2-3 gives the full variable domain: GAGVSQSPSNKVTEKGKDVELRCDPISGHTALYWYRQSLGQGLEFLIYFQGNSAPDKSGLPSDRFSAERTGGSVSTLTIQRTQQEDSAVYLCASSAKAGSTDTQYFGPGTRLTVL.

The rearrangement joins TRBV5-4 to TRBJ2-7; 9 nucleotides agree with TRBD1. The CDR3 is 12 residues long. Looked up from germline, CDR1 is SGHNT and CDR2 is YYREEE (reference sequence). Trimming cost V 3 bases and J 6 bases; bases outside gene matches: 1. The CDR3 nucleotides read TGTGCCAGCAGCTGGGGACAGGGCGAGCAGTACTTC. It is translated as CASSWGQGEQYF.

The V gene is TRBV9, the J gene TRBJ2-3, with 10 positions matching TRBD1. V gave up 0 bases and J gave up 5 bases; unmatched junction bases: 9. Germline V lookup: CDR1 SGDLS, CDR2 YYNGEE. This CDR3 contains 17 residues. Here the CDR3 DNA reads TGTGCCAGCAGCGTAGGGCCGACAGGGGGCGCGCAAGATACGCAGTATTTT. Encoded protein: CASSVGPTGGAQDTQYF.

The rearrangement joins TRBV14 to TRBJ1-4; no clear D gene. The V gene's germline CDR1 is SGHDN and CDR2 FVKESK. This CDR3 has 12 residues. Trimming removed 5 bases at V and 10 bases at J, with 11 bases between. Here the CDR3 reads CASSASGRKLFF. In nucleotides, the CDR3 is TGTGCCAGCAGCGCGTCGGGGAGAAAACTGTTTTTT. The variable domain in full, with the rest retrieved from reference TRBV14 and TRBJ1-4, is EAGVTQFPSHSVIEKGQTVTLRCDPISGHDNLYWYRRVMGKEIKFLLHFVKESKQDESGMPNNRFLAERTGGTYSTLKVQPAELEDSGVYFCASSASGRKLFFGSGTQLSVL.

The chain employs TRBV29-1 and TRBJ2-3; D uncertain. V shed 3 bases and J shed 2 bases, with 9 bases lying between them. This CDR3 spans 13 amino acids. CDR1 SQVTM and CDR2 ANQGSEA come from the germline V gene. This CDR3 reads CSVDGPVTDTQYF. The CDR3, as DNA: TGCAGCGTTGATGGTCCCGTCACAGATACGCAGTATTTT.

V is TRBV12-5 and J is TRBJ2-7, with 7 nucleotides matching TRBD1. CDR1 LGHNT and CDR2 FRNRAP come from the germline V gene. The CDR3 extends over 14 amino acids. V lost 4 bases to trimming and J lost 2 bases; unmatched junction nucleotides: 5. The CDR3 region has the DNA TGTGCTAGTGGTTACGGGACAGCTCCCTACGAGCAGTACTTC. As protein: CASGYGTAPYEQYF.

This clone has a handful of counts. The V gene is TRBV28, the J gene TRBJ2-1; no clear D. The germline V and J ends were trimmed by 5 bases and 6 bases, with 11 bases remaining between them. Germline CDR1 and CDR2: MDHEN and SYDVKM. The CDR3 runs to 13 residues. CDR3 loop: CASSPPPINEQFF. The CDR3, as DNA: TGTGCCAGCAGTCCCCCTCCGATCAATGAGCAGTTCTTC.

The rearrangement joins TRBV6-5 to TRBJ2-7; no clear D. V was trimmed by 6 bases and J by 5 bases, leaving 5 bases between them. This CDR3 is built from 10 residues. CDR1 and CDR2 from the germline V gene are MNHEY and SVGAGI. The CDR3 nucleotides read TGTGCCAGCAGCTACCACGAGCAGTACTTC. It encodes CASSYHEQYF.

The rearrangement joins TRBV20-1 to TRBJ1-1; D is undetermined. Deletions cut 3 bases from V and 10 bases from J, with 9 bases between. Germline V gene data show CDR1 as DFQATT and CDR2 as SNEGSKA (reference sequence). The CDR3 consists of 10 residues. CDR3 sequence (DNA): TGCAGTGCTAGTCACGGGGTAGCTTTCTTT. Its protein product is CSASHGVAFF.

The chain joins TRBV7-9 to TRBJ2-3, with D perhaps given as TRBD1 or TRBD2 (6 bases each). V was pared by 5 bases and J by 2 bases, with 11 bases between. CDR1 and CDR2 (germline): SEHNR, FQNEAQ (reference sequence). The length of the CDR3 is 14 residues. The CDR3 reads CASSPWGATDTQYF. As DNA, the CDR3 is TGTGCCAGCAGCCCATGGGGGGCCACAGATACGCAGTATTTT.

The chain uses TRBV30 and TRBJ2-5; D gene unclear. The V and J ends lost 5 bases and 13 bases respectively, with 11 bases between them. Germline V lookup: CDR1 GTSNPN, CDR2 SVGIG (reference sequence). CDR3 length: 9 residues. In DNA form, the CDR3 reads TGTGCCTGGGGGCCTCCACTGTACTTC. The encoded protein is CAWGPPLYF. The whole variable domain, filled in from reference TRBV30 and TRBJ2-5, reads SQTIHQWPATLVQPVGSPLSLECTVEGTSNPNLYWYRQAAGRGLQLLFYSVGIGQISSEVPQNLSASRPQDRQFILSSKKLLLSDSGFYLCAWGPPLYFGPGTRLLVL.

The J gene is TRBJ2-7, the V gene TRBV11-1; the D gene is possibly TRBD1 (7 bases). In germline, CDR1 is SGHAT, CDR2 FQDESV (reference sequence). With 5 bases removed from V and 12 bases from J, the gap between germline ends came to 20 bases. CDR3 size: 13 residues. Here the CDR3 reads CASSPGGLEVAYF. The CDR3 DNA is TGTGCCAGCAGCCCAGGGGGACTGGAGGTAGCGTACTTC.

This chain uses TRBV30 with TRBJ1-1; D remains unclear. Germline assignment: CDR1 GTSNPN and CDR2 SVGIG (reference sequence). V was clipped by 6 bases and J by 7 bases, with 15 bases between them. CDR3 size: 12 residues. CDR3 DNA: TGTGCCTGTCCAAGCCTCGGAGATGAAGCTTTCTTT. Protein product: CACPSLGDEAFF.

There are a few counts of this clone. The genes are TRBV7-2 and TRBJ2-5, with TRBD1 matching over 8 bases. Germline CDR1 is SGHTA and CDR2 is FQGNSA. Trimming at V came to 1 base and at J to 5 bases, leaving 9 bases not matched to a gene. This CDR3 region has 16 residues. CDR3 sequence (DNA): TGTGCCAGCAGCTTAGACCATCGGACAGGGCGGGAGACCCAGTACTTC. This translates into CASSLDHRTGRETQYF.

The chain combines TRBV27 with TRBJ1-2; D perhaps matches TRBD1 (6 bases). The CDR3 runs to 13 residues. V was clipped by 6 bases and J by 4 bases, with 12 bases between them. CDR1 and CDR2 (germline): MNHEY, SMNVEV (reference sequence). The chain's CDR3 is CASSYRATYGYTF. DNA for the CDR3: TGTGCCAGCAGCTACAGGGCTACCTATGGCTACACCTTC.

The chain couples TRBV11-2 to TRBJ2-7; TRBD1 might be the D (5 bases). The CDR3 is 12 amino acids. Germline CDR1 reads SGHAT; CDR2 reads FQNNGV. The ends were cut back, 3 bases at V and 4 bases at J, with 7 bases in the middle. CDR3 sequence reads: CASSFTGYEQYF. CDR3 DNA: TGTGCCAGCAGCTTTACAGGATACGAGCAGTACTTC.